This paragraph reports one T cell receptor beta chain. Its antigen is undetermined. The data were obtained in a study of lymphopenia after photon versus proton radiotherapy. Generated by immunoSEQ multiplex PCR, the TCRdb table keeps only in-frame clones and is missing some. The sample contains about 68,000 clones, roughly 88% of which appear only once. Broader study findings: Proton therapy kept repertoires fairly stable, unlike photons, which gained effector/memory cells. Survival link was tested only in deceased patients; proton benefit remains a possibility. Larger post-nadir TCR diversity loss correlated inversely with survival in deceased patients.

The germline V gene has CDR1 LGHNA and CDR2 YSLEER. The V and J ends lost 4 bases and 6 bases respectively, with 10 bases between them. CDR3 length equals 13 residues. The chain uses TRBV4-3 and TRBJ1-5, with unresolved D. The sequences come from peripheral blood, collected from a patient treated with photon-based radiotherapy. The sequence derives from a woman aged 70 to 79 with pancreatic cancer. Here the CDR3 DNA reads TGCGCCAGCAGCCGGGAAAGGCGTCAGCCCCAGCATTTT. It is translated as CASSRERRQPQHF.